The 30 T cell receptor beta chains in this list originate from one sample, sequenced in a study of blood T cell repertoires in COVID-19. The data were produced by immunoSEQ multiplex PCR, yet TCRdb's version contains in-frame clones alone and is incomplete. The table lists over 250,000 clones, 88% of them singletons, with around 3% in the top ten. Sequences were obtained from PBMCs or T cells enriched from blood (not recorded which). The origin of the receptors is a woman aged 50 to 60 who had recovered from COVID-19.

This chain connects TRBV19 to TRBJ2-1, with 7 bases identical to TRBD1. There are 14 residues in the CDR3. Per the germline V gene, CDR1 is LNHDA and CDR2 is SQIVND (reference sequence). The J segment lost 8 bases and the V segment lost 3 bases, leaving 7 bases of the junction unmatched. In DNA, the CDR3 is TGTGCCAGTAGTATCCAGACAGGGAAGGATGAGCAGTTCTTC. Amino acids: CASSIQTGKDEQFF.

The chain has TRBV9 and TRBJ1-3; the match to TRBD1 covers 10 bases. Looked up from germline, CDR1 is SGDLS and CDR2 is YYNGEE. This CDR3 region has 15 residues. Germline trimming cut 4 bases from V and 6 bases from J; bases unmatched to any gene: 7. The CDR3 protein is CASSPGQGMENTIYF. For the CDR3, the DNA is TGTGCCAGCAGCCCGGGACAGGGGATGGAAAACACCATATATTTT.

This CDR3 is CASSPVLAGVDEQFF. CDR3 DNA: TGTGCCAGCAGCCCCGTTCTAGCGGGAGTTGATGAGCAGTTCTTC. The V and J genes are TRBV7-9 and TRBJ2-1; 10 nucleotides agree with TRBD2. This CDR3 has 15 amino acids. Germline CDR1 is SEHNR and CDR2 is FQNEAQ (reference sequence). Trimming removed 5 bases from V and 8 bases from J; junction bases left unmatched: 9. Drawing the rest from reference TRBV7-9 and TRBJ2-1, the complete variable domain is DTGVSQNPRHKITKRGQNVTFRCDPISEHNRLYWYRQTLGQGPEFLTYFQNEAQLEKSRLLSDRFSAERPKGSFSTLEIQRTEQGDSAMYLCASSPVLAGVDEQFFGPGTRLTVL.

The chain uses TRBV7-2 and TRBJ1-6; D is ambiguous. V lost 1 base, J lost 5 bases, and 12 bases lay in between. Germline lookup yields CDR1 SGHTA and CDR2 FQGNSA. CDR3 length: 16 residues. DNA for the CDR3: TGTGCCAGCAGCTTAGGGCAGTCCTCTCATAATTCACCCCTCCACTTT. This encodes CASSLGQSSHNSPLHF.

In nucleotides, the CDR3 is TGTGCCAGCAGCCCTTTGGGGGTAGCGGGGACCTACGAGCAGTACTTC. Protein sequence: CASSPLGVAGTYEQYF. The chain joins TRBV7-3 to TRBJ2-7, with 8 positions matching TRBD2. The CDR3 spans 16 residues. V trimming: 5 bases; J trimming: 2 bases; junction bases outside the gene matches: 11. Looked up from germline, CDR1 is SGHTA and CDR2 is FQGTGA.

The rearrangement links TRBV19 to TRBJ2-2; 8 bases map to TRBD1. Germline lookup yields CDR1 LNHDA and CDR2 SQIVND (reference sequence). V lost 8 bases to trimming and J lost 4 bases; unmatched junction nucleotides: 12. The CDR3 totals 16 residues. DNA of the CDR3: TGTGCCAGTGGAAAAAGGACAGGGTCAGGCACCGGGGAGCTGTTTTTT. It codes for CASGKRTGSGTGELFF. The full variable domain, its missing parts supplied by reference TRBV19 and TRBJ2-2, is DGGITQSPKYLFRKEGQNVTLSCEQNLNHDAMYWYRQDPGQGLRLIYYSQIVNDFQKGDIAEGYSVSREKKESFPLTVTSAQKNPTAFYLCASGKRTGSGTGELFFGEGSRLTVL.

The rearrangement uses TRBV5-1 and TRBJ1-3, with D unresolved. Germline assignment: CDR1 SGHRS and CDR2 YFSETQ. Trimming pared 0 bases from V and 4 bases from J, leaving 14 bases between. The CDR3 covers 16 residues. The CDR3 here is CASSLEAQTTGNTIYF. The CDR3 DNA reads as TGCGCCAGCAGCTTGGAGGCACAAACGACAGGAAACACCATATATTTT.

V gene TRBV24-1 combines with J gene TRBJ2-3; D call uncertain. The ends were cut back, 4 bases at V and 6 bases at J, with 7 bases in the middle. The germline V gene has CDR1 KGHDR and CDR2 SFDVKD. The CDR3 loop spans 12 amino acids. In nucleotides, the CDR3 is TGTGCCACCAGTGAAACAGTTGATACGCAGTATTTT. Translated, it gives CATSETVDTQYF.

This clone was counted a few times. The V and J genes are TRBV5-1 and TRBJ2-5, with 12 bases aligning to TRBD2. The ends lost 4 bases at V and 3 bases at J; junction bases unmatched: 1. The CDR3 contains 14 residues. Germline lookup yields CDR1 SGHRS and CDR2 YFSETQ. CDR3 nucleotide sequence: TGCGCCAGCAGCCGGACTAGCGGGGAAGAGACCCAGTACTTC. Its translation: CASSRTSGEETQYF.

The chain joins TRBV27 to TRBJ2-3, with 10 bases identical to TRBD1. Trimming took 5 bases from V and 4 from J; bases not matched to a gene: 6. Germline V gene data show CDR1 as MNHEY and CDR2 as SMNVEV (reference sequence). The CDR3 spans 15 residues. For the CDR3, the DNA is TGTGCCAGCAGTCCACGGACAGGGGGAGCAGATACGCAGTATTTT. It translates to CASSPRTGGADTQYF.

The V gene is TRBV2, the J gene TRBJ2-7; D remains unclear. Germline lookup yields CDR1 SNHLY and CDR2 FYNNEI. This CDR3 has 14 amino acids. V was pared by 5 bases and J by 3 bases, with 14 bases between. This CDR3 reads CASSNNRVFYEQYF. The DNA of the CDR3 is TGTGCCAGCAGTAACAACCGGGTTTTCTACGAGCAGTACTTC.

The chain employs TRBV7-2 and TRBJ2-1, with TRBD2 matching over 8 bases. Trimming at V came to 5 bases and at J to 5 bases, leaving 14 bases not matched to a gene. CDR3 length: 17 amino acids. The V gene's germline CDR1 is SGHTA and CDR2 FQGNSA. The CDR3 spells CASSPGAGGLGHNEQFF. The CDR3, as DNA: TGTGCCAGCAGCCCTGGGGCGGGGGGACTAGGCCACAATGAGCAGTTCTTC.

This sequence joins TRBV5-6 and TRBJ2-7; 10 positions match TRBD2. This CDR3 is 15 amino acids long. Germline CDR1 and CDR2: SGHDT and YYEEEE. V was clipped by 5 bases and J by 3 bases; unmatched bases: 8. The DNA of the CDR3 is TGTGCCAGCAGTTCGGCAGCGGGAGGGATCTACGAGCAGTACTTC. Its protein product is CASSSAAGGIYEQYF.

J is TRBJ2-1 and V is TRBV27, with D possibly matching TRBD2 (5 bases). Trimming removed 6 bases at V and 0 bases at J, with 12 bases between. There are 15 residues in the CDR3. The germline V gene encodes CDR1 MNHEY and CDR2 SMNVEV (reference sequence). CDR3 sequence reads: CASSPLSGSYNEQFF. The CDR3 coding sequence is TGTGCCAGCAGCCCCCTCAGCGGCTCCTACAATGAGCAGTTCTTC.

The DNA for the CDR3 is TGCGCCAGCAGCGGGAGCCCCCCTAGCACAGATACGCAGTATTTT. Amino acids: CASSGSPPSTDTQYF. This sequence joins TRBV4-1 and TRBJ2-3; tentative D call: TRBD2 (5 bases). The CDR3 runs 15 residues. V shed 5 bases and J shed 0 bases, with 12 bases lying between them. Germline V gene lookup returns CDR1 MGHRA and CDR2 YSYEKL.

This rearrangement joins TRBV3-1 (or the pseudogene TRBV3-2) to TRBJ2-7, with D maybe TRBD1 (5 bases). The CDR3 length is 14 residues. Germline assignment: CDR1 LGHDT and CDR2 YNNKEL (reference sequence). V lost 5 bases, J lost 3 bases, and 14 bases lay in between. The CDR3 DNA is TGTGCCAGCAGCACATCAGGGTCGGGCTACGAGCAGTACTTC. It codes for CASSTSGSGYEQYF.

This chain joins TRBV9 and TRBJ2-3; the D gene is possibly TRBD2 (6 bases). This CDR3 contains 15 residues. CDR1 and CDR2 from the germline V gene are SGDLS and YYNGEE. The V gene lost 2 bases and the J gene lost 1 base, with 11 bases spanning the gap. The CDR3 is CASSVYTGGTDTQYF. The CDR3 DNA reads as TGTGCCAGCAGCGTCTACACGGGGGGCACAGATACGCAGTATTTT.

The rearrangement joins TRBV6-2 or TRBV6-3 to TRBJ1-1; 8 positions match TRBD1. The CDR3 has 17 amino acids. V trimming: 5 bases; J trimming: 4 bases; junction bases outside the gene matches: 15. Germline V CDR1 and CDR2: MNHEY, SVGEGT. The CDR3: CASSQTSGDRYGTEAFF. The CDR3 bases are TGTGCCAGCAGTCAGACCTCAGGGGACAGGTACGGCACTGAAGCTTTCTTT.

J is TRBJ1-5 and V is TRBV15; D call uncertain. Germline V gene data show CDR1 as LNHNV and CDR2 as YYDKDF (reference sequence). Deletions cut 5 bases from V and 3 bases from J, with 17 bases between. The CDR3 has 16 amino acids. CDR3 region: CATSPERALNNQPQHF. CDR3 coding DNA: TGTGCCACCAGCCCCGAGAGGGCTTTAAACAATCAGCCCCAGCATTTT.

The rearrangement uses TRBV7-8 and TRBJ1-1; possibly TRBD1 for D (5 bases). This CDR3 region has 14 residues. Germline-derived CDR1 and CDR2 are SGHVS and FQNEAQ. The ends were cut back, 3 bases at V and 2 bases at J, with 10 bases in the middle. Written as DNA, the CDR3 is TGTGCCAGCAGCTTCTGGGGGGGAAACACTGAAGCTTTCTTT. It encodes CASSFWGGNTEAFF.

This rearrangement joins TRBV28 to TRBJ1-2, with TRBD1 matching over 12 bases. CDR1 and CDR2 (germline): MDHEN, SYDVKM. The V segment lost 5 bases and the J segment 1 base; nucleotides outside the gene matches: 11. The length of the CDR3 is 18 residues. In nucleotides, the CDR3 is TGTGCCAGCAGTCCCTACGGGACAGGGGGCTTCGGTAACTATGGCTACACCTTC. This encodes CASSPYGTGGFGNYGYTF.

The CDR3 DNA reads TGTGCCAGCAGTTACTCGATCCAGAGGGACTTCCTATCCTACAATGAGCAGTTCTTC. It specifies CASSYSIQRDFLSYNEQFF. The V gene is TRBV6-2 or TRBV6-3, the J gene TRBJ2-1, with D perhaps matching TRBD2 (6 bases). Germline CDR1 MNHEY, CDR2 SVGEGT. The CDR3 has 19 residues. Trimming took 0 bases from V and 1 from J, leaving 19 bases between them.

V usage is TRBV28 and J usage is TRBJ1-6; 9 positions match TRBD1. There are 16 residues in the CDR3. Unmatched junction bases numbered 5, after V lost 5 bases and J lost 3 bases. Germline CDR1 is MDHEN and CDR2 is SYDVKM. The CDR3 sequence is CASSTQTGGYNSPLHF. The CDR3 DNA follows: TGTGCCAGCAGTACCCAGACAGGGGGCTATAATTCACCCCTCCACTTT.

Only one count was recorded for this clone. This chain uses TRBV29-1 with TRBJ2-1; the D gene is possibly TRBD2 (5 bases). The CDR3 runs to 14 residues. Trimming shortened V by 4 bases and J by 2 bases, and 12 bases separated the two germline ends. Germline assignment: CDR1 SQVTM and CDR2 ANQGSEA. The CDR3: CSVVAFWPYNEQFF. CDR3 DNA: TGCAGCGTTGTAGCGTTTTGGCCCTACAATGAGCAGTTCTTC.

The rearrangement links TRBV28 to TRBJ2-7; no definite D call. V shed 8 bases and J shed 2 bases, with 10 bases lying between them. Germline values: CDR1 MDHEN, CDR2 SYDVKM. The CDR3 contains 12 residues. Written as DNA, the CDR3 is TGTGCCAGCTCCCCCCGTCCCTACGAGCAGTACTTC. Protein sequence: CASSPRPYEQYF. Drawing the rest from reference TRBV28 and TRBJ2-7, the complete variable domain is DVKVTQSSRYLVKRTGEKVFLECVQDMDHENMFWYRQDPGLGLRLIYFSYDVKMKEKGDIPEGYSVSREKKERFSLILESASTNQTSMYLCASSPRPYEQYFGPGTRLTVT.

The rearrangement uses TRBV29-1 and TRBJ1-2; TRBD1 is a possible D gene (6 bases). From germline, CDR1 is SQVTM and CDR2 ANQGSEA. The CDR3 totals 15 residues. Trimming took 4 bases from V and 5 from J, leaving 20 bases between them. The CDR3 coding sequence is TGCAGCGTTGGACAGGTTCTTGGGGCCTCATATGGCTACACCTTC. Translated, it gives CSVGQVLGASYGYTF.

The CDR3 spells CASSLALWTGVENTGELFF. The CDR3 DNA reads TGTGCCAGCAGCTTGGCCCTGTGGACAGGGGTCGAGAACACCGGGGAGCTGTTTTTT. This chain uses TRBV5-8 with TRBJ2-2; 9 positions match TRBD1. V was pared by 0 bases and J by 1 base, with 10 bases of the junction left unmatched. Germline V CDR1 and CDR2: SGHTS, YDEGEE. The CDR3 sequence is 19 residues long.

The chain carries TRBV2 and TRBJ2-7; 8 nucleotides match TRBD1. CDR1 and CDR2 from the germline V gene are SNHLY and FYNNEI. The CDR3 runs 15 residues. V gave up 2 bases and J gave up 4 bases; unmatched junction bases: 7. CDR3 in amino acids: CASSERQGSQYEQYF. Here the CDR3 DNA reads TGTGCCAGCAGTGAACGACAGGGGAGTCAGTACGAGCAGTACTTC.

In its sample, this clone was seen a few times. The chain combines TRBV4-3 with TRBJ2-2; possibly TRBD2 for D (6 bases). Germline V gene sequence: CDR1 LGHNA, CDR2 YSLEER. This CDR3 region has 17 residues. V was shortened by 0 bases and J by 4 bases, with 15 bases between the two germline ends. The CDR3 loop reads CASSQEGIAASTGELFF. The CDR3 bases are TGCGCCAGCAGCCAAGAAGGTATAGCGGCGAGCACCGGGGAGCTGTTTTTT.

The chain couples TRBV7-3 to TRBJ2-3; 8 positions agree with TRBD2. With V trimmed by 5 bases and J by 0 bases, 4 bases remained unmatched. The CDR3 contains 15 residues. CDR1 and CDR2 (germline): SGHTA, FQGTGA. The CDR3 region is CASSPGLVSTDTQYF. The CDR3 nucleotides are TGTGCCAGCAGCCCGGGACTAGTGAGCACAGATACGCAGTATTTT.